This passage covers 13 T cell receptor beta chains from one sample sequenced in a study of blood T cell repertoires in COVID-19. Libraries were prepared by immunoSEQ multiplex PCR; TCRdb keeps only in-frame clonotypes and omits some of them. The sample includes 140,000 to 150,000 clones, more than 75% of them seen just once. Source material: peripheral blood. Receptor source: a man aged 55 to 70 with active or convalescent COVID-19.

The rearrangement joins TRBV29-1 to TRBJ2-2; 8 bases align to TRBD2. The CDR3 is made up of 14 amino acids. Germline V CDR1 and CDR2: SQVTM, ANQGSEA. V shed 2 bases and J 6 bases; nucleotides not matched to a gene: 5. As DNA, the CDR3 is TGCAGCGTTGAACGGCTAGCGGGTGCCGGGGAGCTGTTTTTT. It specifies CSVERLAGAGELFF.

The chain is built from TRBV7-9 and TRBJ1-1; D is unresolved. The length of the CDR3 is 18 residues. Deletions cut 3 bases from V and 0 bases from J, with 20 bases between. Germline V gene lookup returns CDR1 SEHNR and CDR2 FQNEAQ (reference sequence). CDR3 bases: TGTGCCAGCAGCTTCTCGTGGACCGGAGGAATAATGAACACTGAAGCTTTCTTT. It codes for CASSFSWTGGIMNTEAFF.

V gene TRBV20-1 combines with J gene TRBJ2-5, with D possibly being TRBD1 (5 bases). The germline V gene has CDR1 DFQATT and CDR2 SNEGSKA (reference sequence). Trimming removed 3 bases at V and 2 bases at J, with 13 bases between. The CDR3 sequence is 14 residues long. In DNA, the CDR3 is TGCAGTGCTAGTGGGCAGGGCAGTCAAGAGACCCAGTACTTC. The encoded protein is CSASGQGSQETQYF.

The chain has TRBV11-2 and TRBJ2-3; TRBD2 matches at 7 bases. Germline CDR1 and CDR2: SGHAT and FQNNGV. V lost 0 bases to trimming and J lost 9 bases; unmatched junction nucleotides: 3. The CDR3 length is 13 residues. CDR3 in DNA: TGTGCCAGCAGCTTAGATCGAGCGGGAACGCAGTATTTT. It translates to CASSLDRAGTQYF.

V and J are TRBV24-1 and TRBJ2-5; the match to TRBD2 covers 7 bases. This CDR3 spans 13 amino acids. J lost 1 base, V lost 6 bases, and 1 base had no gene match. Germline values: CDR1 KGHDR, CDR2 SFDVKD. CDR3: CATSPSGQETQYF. CDR3 coding DNA: TGTGCCACCAGTCCTAGCGGCCAAGAGACCCAGTACTTC.

The CDR3, as DNA: TGTGCCAGCAGCACCCGGGGGGGACAGCGGGGAAAACTGTTTTTT. Amino acid sequence: CASSTRGGQRGKLFF. The rearrangement uses TRBV7-9 and TRBJ1-4; 7 bases are shared with TRBD1. Germline CDR1 and CDR2: SEHNR and FQNEAQ (reference sequence). CDR3 length: 15 amino acids. V shed 5 bases, J shed 10 bases, and the junction held 13 bases outside the gene matches.

V is TRBV6-1 and J is TRBJ2-1; TRBD2 aligns across 8 bases. The CDR3 extends over 14 amino acids. Germline-derived CDR1 and CDR2 are MNHNS and SASEGT. Trimming took 2 bases from V and 6 from J; bases not matched to a gene: 3. CDR3 coding DNA: TGTGCCAGCAGTGAACTAGCGGGCATCAATGAGCAGTTCTTC. Its protein is CASSELAGINEQFF.

The CDR3 DNA sequence: TGTGCCTGGAGTGTACGGGAAGAGCAGTACTTC. Residues: CAWSVREEQYF. The chain is built from TRBV30 and TRBJ2-7; the D gene is possibly TRBD2 (5 bases). V was clipped by 0 bases and J by 7 bases, with 7 bases between them. This CDR3 contains 11 residues. The V gene's germline CDR1 is GTSNPN and CDR2 SVGIG (reference sequence).

The chain combines TRBV18 with TRBJ1-1; D ambiguous. The length of the CDR3 is 16 residues. Trimming pared 3 bases from V and 4 bases from J, leaving 18 bases between. Germline lookup yields CDR1 KGHSH and CDR2 LQKENI. CDR3 amino acids: CASSPRPKGEGTEAFF. The CDR3 DNA is TGTGCCAGCTCACCCAGACCTAAAGGCGAGGGCACTGAAGCTTTCTTT.

The CDR3 DNA follows: TGTGCCAGTCTGATCGGGGGGCGGGCCACCGGGGAGCTGTTTTTT. Its protein is CASLIGGRATGELFF. This chain uses TRBV5-5 with TRBJ2-2; D possibly corresponds to TRBD2 (7 bases). Germline CDR1 reads SGHKS; CDR2 reads YYEKEE (reference sequence). V lost 8 bases and J lost 4, with 18 bases in between. The CDR3 is made up of 15 amino acids.

The chain links TRBV28 to TRBJ1-4; the match to TRBD1 covers 10 bases. CDR3 length: 15 residues. Germline assignment: CDR1 MDHEN and CDR2 SYDVKM. V gave up 4 bases and J gave up 6 bases; unmatched junction bases: 5. The CDR3 sequence: CASSSSGTGDEKLFF. CDR3 DNA: TGTGCCAGCAGTTCCTCCGGGACAGGGGATGAAAAACTGTTTTTT.

This clone was counted between two and nine times. V and J are TRBV4-2 and TRBJ1-2, with D unresolved. Trimming took off 4 bases at V and 3 bases at J, with 9 bases between the two ends. In germline, CDR1 is LGHNA, CDR2 YNFKEQ. CDR3 size: 13 residues. CDR3 coding DNA: TGTGCCAGCAGCCTTGCCGGGGACTATGGCTACACCTTC. Amino acids: CASSLAGDYGYTF.

This clone was detected many times. This sequence joins TRBV2 and TRBJ2-7, with 10 bases fitting TRBD1. Trimming removed 6 bases from V and 4 bases from J; junction bases left unmatched: 9. The CDR3 runs 15 residues. CDR1 is SNHLY and CDR2 is FYNNEI in the germline V gene. The CDR3 bases are TGTGCCAGCAGCGGGGACAGGGGAAGTGGGTACGAGCAGTACTTC. Protein product: CASSGDRGSGYEQYF.